The 23 T cell receptor beta chains listed next were all sequenced from one sample in a study of blood T cell repertoires in COVID-19. Clones were read by immunoSEQ multiplex PCR, and TCRdb kept only the in-frame ones, dropping some. Of fewer than 400,000 clones listed, roughly 85% were seen once; the top ten hold roughly 3.6%. The sequenced sample consisted of peripheral blood. Source of these receptors: a woman aged 18-35 years with acute or convalescent COVID-19.

The chain employs TRBV11-2 and TRBJ1-2; no clear D gene. Germline lookup yields CDR1 SGHAT and CDR2 FQNNGV. This CDR3 contains 15 residues. V was pared by 4 bases and J by 7 bases, with 19 bases between. Here the CDR3 reads CASSYNLPVRGGYTF. DNA for the CDR3: TGTGCCAGCAGCTACAATTTACCAGTCAGAGGTGGCTACACCTTC.

The V gene is TRBV2, the J gene TRBJ1-6; D gene unclear. There are 13 residues in the CDR3. V was cut by 7 bases and J by 10 bases, with 14 bases left in between. Germline V gene sequence: CDR1 SNHLY, CDR2 FYNNEI. In nucleotides, the CDR3 is TGTGCCAGCACCCAAGAGTTCCGGTCACCCCTCCACTTT. This gives the protein CASTQEFRSPLHF. The full variable domain, with the rest looked up from reference TRBV2 and TRBJ1-6, is EPEVTQTPSHQVTQMGQEVILRCVPISNHLYFYWYRQILGQKVEFLVSFYNNEISEKSEIFDDQFSVERPDGSNFTLKIRSTKLEDSAMYFCASTQEFRSPLHFGNGTRLTVT.

The chain joins TRBV19 to TRBJ2-7, with 10 bases matching TRBD2. The length of the CDR3 is 15 residues. Germline V lookup: CDR1 LNHDA, CDR2 SQIVND (reference sequence). The V gene end was trimmed by 6 bases and the J gene end by 0 bases; junction bases not matched to a gene: 5. The CDR3, as DNA: TGTGCCAGTAGGCTAGCGGGGGCCTACTCCTACGAGCAGTACTTC. This gives the protein CASRLAGAYSYEQYF. Using reference TRBV19 and TRBJ2-7 for the parts outside the CDR3, the full variable domain is DGGITQSPKYLFRKEGQNVTLSCEQNLNHDAMYWYRQDPGQGLRLIYYSQIVNDFQKGDIAEGYSVSREKKESFPLTVTSAQKNPTAFYLCASRLAGAYSYEQYFGPGTRLTVT.

The chain couples TRBV5-1 to TRBJ1-2; D might be TRBD1 (6 bases). The CDR3 contains 14 residues. Germline loops: CDR1 SGHRS, CDR2 YFSETQ. Trimming cost V 3 bases and J 0 bases, with 9 bases left between them. CDR3 coding DNA: TGCGCCAGCAGCTGCTGGACAGCTAACTATGGCTACACCTTC. This sequence encodes CASSCWTANYGYTF.

The chain has TRBV7-2 and TRBJ1-5; D perhaps matches TRBD1 (6 bases). The germline V gene encodes CDR1 SGHTA and CDR2 FQGNSA. Trimming removed 5 bases from V and 3 bases from J, with 17 bases in between. The CDR3 has 16 amino acids. This CDR3 reads CASSLQGRKNNQPQHF. The CDR3 DNA follows: TGTGCCAGCAGCCTACAGGGTCGGAAGAACAATCAGCCCCAGCATTTT.

This chain links TRBV10-1 with TRBJ2-2; 9 bases fit TRBD2. This CDR3 region has 16 residues. Per the germline V gene, CDR1 is WNHNN and CDR2 is SYGVQD (reference sequence). The V gene end was trimmed by 1 base and the J gene end by 5 bases; junction bases not matched to a gene: 5. The CDR3 reads CASSEWVAGVTGELFF. The CDR3 DNA reads TGCGCCAGCAGTGAGTGGGTAGCGGGAGTGACCGGGGAGCTGTTTTTT.

The chain combines TRBV7-9 with TRBJ2-7; 11 bases align to TRBD2. Germline V gene data show CDR1 as SEHNR and CDR2 as FQNEAQ (reference sequence). The trim removed 5 bases at V and 0 bases at J, leaving 9 bases unmatched. This CDR3 comprises 17 residues. The CDR3 DNA is TGTGCCAGCAGCGAATCTAGCGGGAGGTTTCCCTCCTACGAGCAGTACTTC. Translation gives CASSESSGRFPSYEQYF.

This chain uses TRBV28 with TRBJ1-6; D possibly corresponds to TRBD1 (5 bases). Germline V gene sequence: CDR1 MDHEN, CDR2 SYDVKM. The CDR3 has 14 residues. Trimming cost V 3 bases and J 9 bases, with 12 bases left between them. The CDR3 DNA reads TGTGCCAGCAGTTTGGGGCAGGAAACTTCACCCCTCCACTTT. This sequence encodes CASSLGQETSPLHF.

The chain links TRBV27 to TRBJ1-1; no definite D call. This CDR3 has 13 residues. The germline V gene has CDR1 MNHEY and CDR2 SMNVEV (reference sequence). Trimming left V 5 bases short and J 1 base short, with 8 bases between. CDR3 in DNA: TGTGCCAGCAGTCCCACAGAGAACACTGAAGCTTTCTTT. This translates into CASSPTENTEAFF.

The genes are TRBV19 and TRBJ1-4; perhaps TRBD1 as D (5 bases). Trimming cost V 4 bases and J 3 bases, with 9 bases left between them. CDR1 and CDR2 from the germline V gene are LNHDA and SQIVND (reference sequence). This CDR3 comprises 14 residues. In DNA, the CDR3 is TGTGCCAGTAGTAGTCGGGGGGCTAATGAAAAACTGTTTTTT. It yields the protein CASSSRGANEKLFF.

The chain couples TRBV13 to TRBJ2-1; TRBD2 agrees at 10 bases. From germline, CDR1 is PRHDT and CDR2 FYEKMQ (reference sequence). After removal of 0 bases from V and 8 bases from J, the junction contained 7 bases not matched to a gene. This CDR3 contains 16 residues. CDR3 loop: CASSLGRRLAGDEQFF. CDR3 sequence (DNA): TGTGCCAGCAGCTTAGGCCGCCGACTAGCGGGCGATGAGCAGTTCTTC.

The chain employs TRBV27 and TRBJ2-7, with 8 bases aligning to TRBD1. The CDR3 contains 15 residues. J was trimmed by 2 bases and V by 6 bases; bases with no gene match: 9. Germline CDR1 MNHEY, CDR2 SMNVEV (reference sequence). The CDR3 is CASRITGGSTYEQYF. CDR3 sequence (DNA): TGTGCCAGCAGAATTACAGGGGGGAGTACCTACGAGCAGTACTTC.

This chain links TRBV12-3 or TRBV12-4 with TRBJ1-5, with 7 bases fitting TRBD1. This CDR3 has 13 amino acids. With 6 bases clipped from V and 7 bases from J, the junction kept 6 bases outside the gene matches. CDR3 in amino acids: CASRYTGEQPQHF. The CDR3 bases are TGTGCCAGCAGATATACAGGGGAGCAGCCCCAGCATTTT.

The J gene is TRBJ1-2, the V gene TRBV10-3; D uncertain. This CDR3 has 16 residues. The germline V and J ends were trimmed by 0 bases and 1 base, with 12 bases remaining between them. Per germline, CDR1 ENHRY and CDR2 SYGVKD. CDR3 residues: CAISESPITVNYGYTF. The CDR3 nucleotides are TGTGCCATCAGTGAGTCCCCCATCACAGTTAACTATGGCTACACCTTC.

V gene TRBV2 combines with J gene TRBJ1-2; D unclear. V lost 1 base and J 4 bases, leaving 13 bases between the germline ends. The germline CDR1 and CDR2 sequences are SNHLY and FYNNEI. CDR3 length: 15 residues. The CDR3 sequence is CASSEGQVIIYGYTF. The CDR3 DNA is TGTGCCAGCAGTGAAGGGCAGGTGATAATCTATGGCTACACCTTC.

This chain joins TRBV28 and TRBJ1-1, with D unclear. There are 12 residues in the CDR3. Germline CDR1 MDHEN, CDR2 SYDVKM. Trimming cost V 8 bases and J 7 bases, with 14 bases left between them. In DNA form, the CDR3 reads TGTGCCAGCGGCCTCGTTCAAGATGAAGCTTTCTTT. This codes for CASGLVQDEAFF.

The genes are TRBV9 and TRBJ2-7, with 11 positions matching TRBD2. The trim removed 4 bases at V and 6 bases at J, leaving 6 bases unmatched. This CDR3 is built from 14 residues. Germline assignment: CDR1 SGDLS and CDR2 YYNGEE. For the CDR3, the DNA is TGTGCCAGCAGCTTACTAGCGGGAGAGGGCGAGCAGTACTTC. Translating gives CASSLLAGEGEQYF.

The V call is TRBV21-1, the J call TRBJ1-1; the table's D call TRBD1 went unverified against the DNA. TRBV21-1 is flagged as a pseudogene. The CDR3 runs to 18 residues. Here the CDR3 reads CASSSDRGGQKENTEAFF. The CDR3 DNA reads TGTGCCAGCAGCTCGGACAGGGGCGGACAGAAGGAGAACACTGAAGCTTTCTTT.

This chain joins TRBV6-4 and TRBJ1-5, with no clear D. This CDR3 is 15 amino acids long. Trimming took off 4 bases at V and 0 bases at J, with 10 bases between the two ends. CDR1 and CDR2 from the germline V gene are MRHNA and SNTAGT. Written as DNA, the CDR3 is TGTGCCAGCAGTGGCCTTCAGGATAGCAATCAGCCCCAGCATTTT. It specifies CASSGLQDSNQPQHF.

Only a few counts were recorded for this clone. The chain recombines TRBV27 with TRBJ1-6, with 9 nucleotides matching TRBD1. The CDR3 extends over 15 amino acids. The trim removed 4 bases at V and 6 bases at J, leaving 4 bases unmatched. Germline CDR1 and CDR2: MNHEY and SMNVEV (reference sequence). The CDR3 region is CASSWGTGSNSPLHF. CDR3 in DNA: TGTGCCAGCAGTTGGGGGACAGGGAGTAATTCACCCCTCCACTTT.

Written as DNA, the CDR3 is TGTGCCAGCAGTTCCGGGACTAGTCGAAATACGCAGTATTTT. Residues: CASSSGTSRNTQYF. V usage is TRBV27 and J usage is TRBJ2-3, with 8 bases aligning to TRBD2. With 4 bases clipped from V and 7 bases from J, the junction kept 7 bases outside the gene matches. The germline gives CDR1 MNHEY, CDR2 SMNVEV (reference sequence). This CDR3 region has 14 residues.

The chain recombines TRBV6-5 with TRBJ1-1; 7 bases agree with TRBD1. CDR1 MNHEY and CDR2 SVGAGI come from the germline V gene. Germline trimming cut 4 bases from V and 8 bases from J; bases unmatched to any gene: 4. The length of the CDR3 is 12 residues. The CDR3 loop reads CASSSPDREAFF. CDR3 in DNA: TGTGCCAGCAGTTCCCCGGACAGGGAAGCTTTCTTT.

This chain uses TRBV15 with TRBJ1-2, with D uncertain. The V end lost 0 bases, the J end lost 2 bases, and 19 bases lay between the germline ends. This CDR3 has 18 residues. Germline loops: CDR1 LNHNV, CDR2 YYDKDF (reference sequence). CDR3 amino acids: CATSRDGRGPLSNYGYTF. CDR3 nucleotides: TGTGCCACCAGCAGAGATGGCCGAGGGCCCCTCTCCAACTATGGCTACACCTTC.